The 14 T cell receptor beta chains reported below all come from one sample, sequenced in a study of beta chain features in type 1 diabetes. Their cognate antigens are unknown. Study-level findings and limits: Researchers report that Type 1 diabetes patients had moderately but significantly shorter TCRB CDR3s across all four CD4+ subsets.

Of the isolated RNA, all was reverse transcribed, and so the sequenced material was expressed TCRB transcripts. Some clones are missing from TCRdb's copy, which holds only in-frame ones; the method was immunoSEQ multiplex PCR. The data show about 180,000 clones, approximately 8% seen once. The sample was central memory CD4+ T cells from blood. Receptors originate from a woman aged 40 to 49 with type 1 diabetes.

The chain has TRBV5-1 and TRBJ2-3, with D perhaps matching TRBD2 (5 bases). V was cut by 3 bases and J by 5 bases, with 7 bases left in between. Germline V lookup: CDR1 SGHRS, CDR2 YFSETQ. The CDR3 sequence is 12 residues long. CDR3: CASSSGGDTQYF. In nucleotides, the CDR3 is TGCGCCAGCAGCTCCGGAGGAGATACGCAGTATTTT.

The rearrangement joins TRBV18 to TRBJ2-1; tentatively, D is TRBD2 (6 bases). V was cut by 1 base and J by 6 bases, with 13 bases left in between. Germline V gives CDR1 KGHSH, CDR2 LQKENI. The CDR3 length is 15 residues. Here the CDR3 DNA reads TGTGCCAGCTCACCACGCGGGACCTCTTTCAATGAGCAGTTCTTC. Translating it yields CASSPRGTSFNEQFF.

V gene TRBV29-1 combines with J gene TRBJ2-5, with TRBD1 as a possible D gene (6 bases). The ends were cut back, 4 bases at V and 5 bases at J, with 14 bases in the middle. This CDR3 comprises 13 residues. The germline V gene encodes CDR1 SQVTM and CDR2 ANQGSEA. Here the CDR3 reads CSVATGTGETQYF. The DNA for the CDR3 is TGCAGCGTTGCAACAGGGACGGGGGAGACCCAGTACTTC. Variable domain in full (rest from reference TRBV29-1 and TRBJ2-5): SAVISQKPSRDICQRGTSLTIQCQVDSQVTMMFWYRQQPGQSLTLIATANQGSEATYESGFVIDKFPISRPNLTFSTLTVSNMSPEDSSIYLCSVATGTGETQYFGPGTRLLVL.

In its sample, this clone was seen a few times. The CDR3 bases are TGCGCCAGCAATACGGACAGGGAGTACAATGAGCAGTTCTTC. Protein product: CASNTDREYNEQFF. The chain uses TRBV5-1 and TRBJ2-1; 8 nucleotides align to TRBD1. The junction had 6 bases not matched to a gene; V was cut back by 6 bases and J by 4 bases. The germline V gene has CDR1 SGHRS and CDR2 YFSETQ. The CDR3 runs 14 residues.

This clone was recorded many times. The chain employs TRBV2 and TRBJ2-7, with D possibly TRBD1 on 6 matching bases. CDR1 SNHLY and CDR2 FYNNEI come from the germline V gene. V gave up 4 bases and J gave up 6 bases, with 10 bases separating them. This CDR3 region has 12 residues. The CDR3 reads CASSVSRGEQYF. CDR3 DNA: TGTGCCAGCAGTGTTTCCAGGGGCGAGCAGTACTTC.

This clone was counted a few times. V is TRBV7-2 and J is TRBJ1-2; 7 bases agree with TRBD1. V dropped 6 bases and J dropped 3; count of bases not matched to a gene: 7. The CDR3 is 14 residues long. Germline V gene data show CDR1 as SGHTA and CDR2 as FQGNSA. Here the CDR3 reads CASSPQGGDYGYTF. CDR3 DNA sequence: TGTGCCAGCAGTCCCCAGGGGGGAGACTATGGCTACACCTTC. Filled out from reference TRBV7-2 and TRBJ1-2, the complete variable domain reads GAGVSQSPSNKVTEKGKDVELRCDPISGHTALYWYRQSLGQGLEFLIYFQGNSAPDKSGLPSDRFSAERTGGSVSTLTIQRTQQEDSAVYLCASSPQGGDYGYTFGSGTRLTVV.

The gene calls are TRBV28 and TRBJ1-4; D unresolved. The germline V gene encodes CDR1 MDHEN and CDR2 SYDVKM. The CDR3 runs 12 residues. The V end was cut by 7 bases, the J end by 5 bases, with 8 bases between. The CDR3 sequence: CASNRHNEKLFF. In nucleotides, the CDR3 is TGTGCCAGCAATCGACACAATGAAAAACTGTTTTTT.

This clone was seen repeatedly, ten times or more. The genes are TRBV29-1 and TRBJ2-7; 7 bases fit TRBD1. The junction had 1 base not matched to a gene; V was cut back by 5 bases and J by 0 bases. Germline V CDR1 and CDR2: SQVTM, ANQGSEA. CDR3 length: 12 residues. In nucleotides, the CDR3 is TGCAGCGTTACAGGGGACTCCTACGAGCAGTACTTC. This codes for CSVTGDSYEQYF.

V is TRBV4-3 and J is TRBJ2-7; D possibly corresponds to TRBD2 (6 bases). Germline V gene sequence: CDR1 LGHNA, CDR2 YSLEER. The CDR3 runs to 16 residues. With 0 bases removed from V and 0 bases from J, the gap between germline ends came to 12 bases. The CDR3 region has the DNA TGCGCCAGCAGCCAAGACGCACGGGGGAGCTCCTACGAGCAGTACTTC. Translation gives CASSQDARGSSYEQYF.

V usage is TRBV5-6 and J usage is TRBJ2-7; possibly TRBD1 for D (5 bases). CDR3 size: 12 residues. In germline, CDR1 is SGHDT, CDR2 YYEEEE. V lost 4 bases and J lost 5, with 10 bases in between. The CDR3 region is CASSGAENEQYF. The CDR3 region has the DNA TGTGCCAGCAGCGGGGCGGAGAACGAGCAGTACTTC.

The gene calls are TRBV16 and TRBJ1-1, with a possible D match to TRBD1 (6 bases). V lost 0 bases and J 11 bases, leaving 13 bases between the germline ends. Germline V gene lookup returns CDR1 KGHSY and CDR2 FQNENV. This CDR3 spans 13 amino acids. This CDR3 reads CASSQSTGRAAFF. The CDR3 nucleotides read TGTGCCAGCAGCCAATCGACAGGCCGAGCGGCTTTCTTT.

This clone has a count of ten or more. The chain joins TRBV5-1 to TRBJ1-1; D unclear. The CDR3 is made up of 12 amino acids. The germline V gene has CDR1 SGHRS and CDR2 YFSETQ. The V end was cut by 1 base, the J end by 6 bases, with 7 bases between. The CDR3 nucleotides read TGCGCCAGCAGCTTGTATTCCTCTGAAGCTTTCTTT. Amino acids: CASSLYSSEAFF.

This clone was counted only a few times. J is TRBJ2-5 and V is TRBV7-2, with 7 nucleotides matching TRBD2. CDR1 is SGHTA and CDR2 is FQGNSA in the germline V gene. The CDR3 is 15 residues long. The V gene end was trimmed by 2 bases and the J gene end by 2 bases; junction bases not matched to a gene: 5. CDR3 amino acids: CASSLLAVTQETQYF. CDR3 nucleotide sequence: TGTGCCAGCAGCTTACTAGCGGTTACTCAAGAGACCCAGTACTTC.

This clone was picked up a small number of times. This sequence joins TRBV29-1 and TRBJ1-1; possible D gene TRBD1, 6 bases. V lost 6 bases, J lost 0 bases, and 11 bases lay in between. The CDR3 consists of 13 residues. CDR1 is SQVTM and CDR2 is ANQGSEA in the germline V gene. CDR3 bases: TGCAGCGTATATCAGGGGCTGAACACTGAAGCTTTCTTT. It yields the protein CSVYQGLNTEAFF. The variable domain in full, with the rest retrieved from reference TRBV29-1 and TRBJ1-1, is SAVISQKPSRDICQRGTSLTIQCQVDSQVTMMFWYRQQPGQSLTLIATANQGSEATYESGFVIDKFPISRPNLTFSTLTVSNMSPEDSSIYLCSVYQGLNTEAFFGQGTRLTVV.